Below are 23 T cell receptor beta chains sequenced from a single sample in a study of identical twins. TCRdb analysed the 5' RACE reads with MiXCR anew, one entry per CDR3 protein. The top ten clones hold less than 0.35% of a sample with approximately 1.8 million distinct CDR3 sequences, around a third of them seen once. The sample comprised cord blood. These receptors all stem from a newborn girl in good health.

The gene calls are TRBV2 and TRBJ2-1; no reliable D call. The CDR3 runs 10 residues. V was trimmed by 3 bases and J by 12 bases, leaving 6 bases between them. The germline V gene encodes CDR1 SNHLY and CDR2 FYNNEI. The CDR3 DNA is TGTGCCAGCAGTGAGTTTGGGCAGTTCTTC. Translation: CASSEFGQFF.

The chain joins TRBV28 to TRBJ2-3, with 8 bases identical to TRBD2. Germline V gives CDR1 MDHEN, CDR2 SYDVKM. Trimming removed 5 bases from V and 1 base from J; junction bases left unmatched: 11. The CDR3 runs to 17 residues. CDR3 amino acids: CASSRTREGPGTDTQYF. The CDR3 DNA follows: TGTGCCAGCAGTCGTACCCGGGAGGGTCCGGGCACAGATACGCAGTATTTT. The whole variable domain, filled in from reference TRBV28 and TRBJ2-3, reads DVKVTQSSRYLVKRTGEKVFLECVQDMDHENMFWYRQDPGLGLRLIYFSYDVKMKEKGDIPEGYSVSREKKERFSLILESASTNQTSMYLCASSRTREGPGTDTQYFGPGTRLTVL.

This clonotype was seen a handful of times. The chain combines TRBV5-5 with TRBJ1-4, with D unclear. The V end was cut by 0 bases, the J end by 4 bases, with 7 bases between. CDR1 is SGHKS, CDR2 YYEKEE, per germline (reference sequence). The CDR3 runs to 14 residues. The CDR3 DNA sequence: TGTGCCAGCAGCTTGGGGTGGCATAATGAAAAACTGTTTTTT. Translated: CASSLGWHNEKLFF.

The chain is built from TRBV5-1 and TRBJ1-5; 7 bases align to TRBD1. CDR3 length equals 18 residues. The V gene's germline CDR1 is SGHRS and CDR2 YFSETQ. The junction had 13 bases not matched to a gene; V was cut back by 4 bases and J by 0 bases. CDR3 sequence (DNA): TGCGCCAGCAGCCAGAAATATCCCAGGGGGTCTAGCAATCAGCCCCAGCATTTT. Translation: CASSQKYPRGSSNQPQHF.

The V call is TRBV7-8, the J call TRBJ2-1, with 8 nucleotides matching TRBD1. From germline, CDR1 is SGHVS and CDR2 FQNEAQ. This CDR3 is 15 amino acids long. With 11 bases clipped from V and 5 bases from J, the junction kept 14 bases outside the gene matches. CDR3 sequence: CACNLKDRANNEQFF. CDR3 nucleotides: TGTGCCTGCAACCTAAAGGACAGGGCTAACAATGAGCAGTTCTTC.

In DNA, the CDR3 is TGCAGTGCTTGCGCCGGGACAGGAGGTTACGAGCAGTACTTC. It is translated as CSACAGTGGYEQYF. The rearrangement joins TRBV20-1 to TRBJ2-7; 8 nucleotides align to TRBD1. The CDR3 has 14 residues. Germline V lookup: CDR1 DFQATT, CDR2 SNEGSKA (reference sequence). The V segment lost 5 bases and the J segment 4 bases; nucleotides outside the gene matches: 10.

There are a few counts of this clonotype. The rearrangement links TRBV15 to TRBJ2-3; D gene ambiguous. The germline V and J ends were trimmed by 0 bases and 3 bases, with 10 bases remaining between them. Per the germline V gene, CDR1 is LNHNV and CDR2 is YYDKDF (reference sequence). The CDR3 is made up of 15 amino acids. The CDR3 DNA follows: TGTGCCACCAGCAGAGATTTCGGCTTAACAGATACGCAGTATTTT. This gives the protein CATSRDFGLTDTQYF.

The rearrangement links TRBV20-1 to TRBJ2-3, with 9 bases aligning to TRBD1. The CDR3 length is 16 residues. V shed 1 base, J shed 3 bases, and the junction held 8 bases outside the gene matches. Germline CDR1 DFQATT, CDR2 SNEGSKA (reference sequence). CDR3 region: CSARAYSGTGTDTQYF. The CDR3 region has the DNA TGCAGTGCTAGAGCCTACTCCGGGACAGGGACAGATACGCAGTATTTT.

There are a few counts of this clonotype. V gene TRBV27 combines with J gene TRBJ2-1; D gene unclear. Per the germline V gene, CDR1 is MNHEY and CDR2 is SMNVEV (reference sequence). With 0 bases removed from V and 0 bases from J, the gap between germline ends came to 9 bases. CDR3 size: 16 residues. CDR3 in DNA: TGTGCCAGCAGTTTATCGGTACGGAGCTCCTACAATGAGCAGTTCTTC. This gives the protein CASSLSVRSSYNEQFF.

The chain has TRBV20-1 and TRBJ2-3, with TRBD2 as a possible D gene (5 bases). CDR3 length: 13 residues. Trimming took off 3 bases at V and 8 bases at J, with 15 bases between the two ends. The germline CDR1 and CDR2 sequences are DFQATT and SNEGSKA (reference sequence). The CDR3 nucleotides are TGCAGTGCTAGGAGGGCGGCACTTGTTACGCAGTATTTT. Protein: CSARRAALVTQYF.

This chain joins TRBV2 and TRBJ1-5; tentatively, D is TRBD1 (5 bases). The V end was cut by 3 bases, the J end by 8 bases, with 11 bases between. The germline V gene encodes CDR1 SNHLY and CDR2 FYNNEI. The CDR3 is made up of 13 amino acids. The CDR3: CASSDTGRKPQHF. DNA of the CDR3: TGTGCCAGCAGTGATACAGGTCGAAAGCCCCAGCATTTT.

This clonotype was detected a few times. This chain joins TRBV28 and TRBJ2-1, with 13 bases aligning to TRBD2. Per the germline V gene, CDR1 is MDHEN and CDR2 is SYDVKM. V lost 1 base, J lost 0 bases, and 3 bases stayed unmatched. The CDR3 is 18 residues long. The CDR3 coding sequence is TGTGCCAGCAGTTTATTCCGGACTAGCGGGAGCTCCTACAATGAGCAGTTCTTC. Protein sequence: CASSLFRTSGSSYNEQFF. Using reference TRBV28 and TRBJ2-1 for the parts outside the CDR3, the full variable domain is DVKVTQSSRYLVKRTGEKVFLECVQDMDHENMFWYRQDPGLGLRLIYFSYDVKMKEKGDIPEGYSVSREKKERFSLILESASTNQTSMYLCASSLFRTSGSSYNEQFFGPGTRLTVL.

The chain couples TRBV10-3 to TRBJ2-5; 12 nucleotides match TRBD2. The CDR3 length is 15 residues. J lost 5 bases, V lost 5 bases, and 6 bases had no gene match. Germline V lookup: CDR1 ENHRY, CDR2 SYGVKD. The CDR3 loop reads CAISPGLAGIETQYF. CDR3 coding DNA: TGTGCCATCAGTCCTGGACTAGCGGGGATCGAGACCCAGTACTTC.

This clonotype was counted only a few times. The genes are TRBV27 and TRBJ2-3; D is tentatively TRBD1 or TRBD2 (5 bases each). This CDR3 has 16 residues. V shed 2 bases and J shed 1 base, with 13 bases lying between them. Germline CDR1 MNHEY, CDR2 SMNVEV (reference sequence). The CDR3 protein is CASSLGGWGRTDTQYF. In DNA, the CDR3 is TGTGCCAGCAGTTTAGGGGGTTGGGGCCGCACAGATACGCAGTATTTT.

This clonotype was seen repeatedly, ten times or more. The chain carries TRBV5-1 and TRBJ2-3, with 9 bases matching TRBD2. This CDR3 has 14 amino acids. Germline assignment: CDR1 SGHRS and CDR2 YFSETQ. V dropped 4 bases and J dropped 5; count of bases not matched to a gene: 5. This chain's CDR3 is CASSPGTSLDTQYF. In DNA, the CDR3 is TGCGCCAGCAGCCCCGGGACTAGCTTAGATACGCAGTATTTT.

The gene calls are TRBV20-1 and TRBJ2-1; the D call may be TRBD1 or TRBD2 (5 bases each). V lost 3 bases and J lost 2, with 14 bases in between. Per the germline V gene, CDR1 is DFQATT and CDR2 is SNEGSKA (reference sequence). The CDR3 runs to 15 residues. The CDR3 DNA reads TGCAGTGCTAGCCGGGACGGGTCTACCTACAATGAGCAGTTCTTC. It is translated as CSASRDGSTYNEQFF.

The chain couples TRBV10-3 to TRBJ2-7, with D possibly being TRBD2 (5 bases). The CDR3 runs 15 residues. The ends were cut back, 0 bases at V and 4 bases at J, with 13 bases in the middle. Germline V gene data show CDR1 as ENHRY and CDR2 as SYGVKD. The CDR3 protein is CAISESTTRGYEQYF. The DNA of the CDR3 is TGTGCCATCAGTGAGTCAACTACTAGAGGTTACGAGCAGTACTTC.

The rearrangement uses TRBV6-2 or TRBV6-3 and TRBJ2-1; 10 nucleotides agree with TRBD1. Germline V gives CDR1 MNHEY, CDR2 SVGEGT. With 0 bases clipped from V and 9 bases from J, the junction kept 11 bases outside the gene matches. This CDR3 is built from 17 residues. The CDR3 region has the DNA TGTGCCAGCAGTTACTCTAGCGGGACAGGGGTCTTCGGTGAGCAGTTCTTC. This encodes CASSYSSGTGVFGEQFF.

This rearrangement joins TRBV14 to TRBJ2-7; TRBD2 is a possible D gene (5 bases). This CDR3 has 14 residues. Germline CDR1 is SGHDN and CDR2 is FVKESK. V was pared by 2 bases and J by 3 bases, with 11 bases between. CDR3 in amino acids: CASSQYRTSYEQYF. The CDR3 region has the DNA TGTGCCAGCAGCCAATATCGTACTAGCTACGAGCAGTACTTC.

This clonotype has just one count. The V call is TRBV7-9, the J call TRBJ1-1; no clear D. V gave up 7 bases and J gave up 3 bases, with 12 bases separating them. The CDR3 covers 13 residues. Per germline, CDR1 SEHNR and CDR2 FQNEAQ (reference sequence). CDR3 nucleotides: TGTGCCAGCAAGGTTCGGGGAGACACTGAAGCTTTCTTT. Translated, it gives CASKVRGDTEAFF.

The chain links TRBV25-1 to TRBJ2-1, with D possibly being TRBD1 (6 bases). The closer fit of TRBJ2-7 to the DNA end suggests the J call may be wrong. This CDR3 comprises 14 residues. The germline gives CDR1 MGHDK, CDR2 SYGVNS. In nucleotides, the CDR3 is TGTGCCAGCAGCCCCTACAGGGCCTACAATGAGCAGTACTTC. Translating gives CASSPYRAYNEQYF.

J is TRBJ2-1 and V is TRBV2; no clear D gene. TRBJ2-7 explains the end of the DNA better; the J call may be wrong. There are 14 residues in the CDR3. Germline CDR1 SNHLY, CDR2 FYNNEI. CDR3 in DNA: TGTGCCAGCAGTGAACGGGCAGCCTACAATGAGCAGTACTTC. It yields the protein CASSERAAYNEQYF.

This chain joins TRBV3-1 and TRBJ2-7; D is perhaps TRBD1 or TRBD2 (6 bases each). The germline gives CDR1 LGHDT, CDR2 YNNKEL (reference sequence). Trimming pared 0 bases from V and 11 bases from J, leaving 20 bases between. This CDR3 region has 15 residues. In DNA, the CDR3 is TGTGCCAGCAGCCAAGATGGACAAAGGAGGGGGACGGAGTACTTC. As protein: CASSQDGQRRGTEYF.